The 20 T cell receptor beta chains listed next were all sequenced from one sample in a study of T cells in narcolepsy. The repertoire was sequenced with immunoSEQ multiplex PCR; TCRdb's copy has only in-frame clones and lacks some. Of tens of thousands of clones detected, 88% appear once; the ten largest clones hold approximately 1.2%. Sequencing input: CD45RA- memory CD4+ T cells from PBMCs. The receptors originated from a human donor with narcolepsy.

DNA for the CDR3: TGTGCCAGCAGCTTAGAGGGTTACACCGGGGAGCTGTTTTTT. Translated, it gives CASSLEGYTGELFF. This chain links TRBV7-9 with TRBJ2-2, with no clear D. The CDR3 has 14 residues. The germline V and J ends were trimmed by 1 base and 3 bases, with 6 bases remaining between them. The germline V gene has CDR1 SEHNR and CDR2 FQNEAQ (reference sequence).

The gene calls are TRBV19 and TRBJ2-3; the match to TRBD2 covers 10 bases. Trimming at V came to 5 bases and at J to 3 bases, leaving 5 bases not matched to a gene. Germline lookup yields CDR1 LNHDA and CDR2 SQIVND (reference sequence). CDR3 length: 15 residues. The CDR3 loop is CASSDERGGTDTQYF. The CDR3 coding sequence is TGTGCCAGTAGTGACGAGCGGGGGGGGACAGATACGCAGTATTTT.

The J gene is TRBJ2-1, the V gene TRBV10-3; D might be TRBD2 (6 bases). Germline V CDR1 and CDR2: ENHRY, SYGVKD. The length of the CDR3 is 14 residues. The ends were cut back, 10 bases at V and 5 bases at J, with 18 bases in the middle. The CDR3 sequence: CATRGRAGDNEQFF. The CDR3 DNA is TGTGCCACGCGGGGCCGAGCGGGCGACAATGAGCAGTTCTTC.

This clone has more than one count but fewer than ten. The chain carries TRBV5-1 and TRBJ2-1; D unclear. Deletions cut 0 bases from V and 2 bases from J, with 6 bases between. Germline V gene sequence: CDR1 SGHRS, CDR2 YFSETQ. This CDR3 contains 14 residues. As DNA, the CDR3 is TGCGCCAGCAGCTTGGGACCTCCCTACAATGAGCAGTTCTTC. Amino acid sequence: CASSLGPPYNEQFF.

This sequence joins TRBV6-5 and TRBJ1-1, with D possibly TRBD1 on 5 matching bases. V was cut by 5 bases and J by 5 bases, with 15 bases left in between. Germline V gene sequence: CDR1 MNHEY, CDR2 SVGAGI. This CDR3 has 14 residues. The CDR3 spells CASSIQSGATEAFF. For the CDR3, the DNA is TGTGCCAGCAGTATCCAGAGCGGGGCTACTGAAGCTTTCTTT.

This CDR3 is CASSFDGGGAKNIQYF. CDR3 DNA: TGTGCCAGCAGCTTCGATGGGGGGGGAGCCAAAAACATTCAGTACTTC. The V gene is TRBV5-4, the J gene TRBJ2-4; 7 bases fit TRBD2. The germline V gene encodes CDR1 SGHNT and CDR2 YYREEE (reference sequence). This CDR3 spans 16 amino acids. With 2 bases clipped from V and 0 bases from J, the junction kept 5 bases outside the gene matches.

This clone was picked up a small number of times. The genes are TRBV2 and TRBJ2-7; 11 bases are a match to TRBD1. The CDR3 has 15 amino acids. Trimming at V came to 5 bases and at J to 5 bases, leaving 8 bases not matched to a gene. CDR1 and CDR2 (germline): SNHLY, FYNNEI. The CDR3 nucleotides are TGTGCCAGCAGTCTTCAAGGGACAGGGGGAGACGAGCAGTACTTC. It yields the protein CASSLQGTGGDEQYF.

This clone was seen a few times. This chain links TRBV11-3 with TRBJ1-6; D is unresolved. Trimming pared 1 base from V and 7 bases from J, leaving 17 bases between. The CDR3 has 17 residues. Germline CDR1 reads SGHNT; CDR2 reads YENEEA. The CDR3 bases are TGTGCCAGCAGCTTAGGGGCCGGGGATTTTGACAATTCACCCCTCCACTTT. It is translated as CASSLGAGDFDNSPLHF.

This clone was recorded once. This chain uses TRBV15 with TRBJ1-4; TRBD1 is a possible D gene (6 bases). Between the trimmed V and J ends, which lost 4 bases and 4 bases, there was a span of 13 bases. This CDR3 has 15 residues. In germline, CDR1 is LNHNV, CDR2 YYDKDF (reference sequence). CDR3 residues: CATSKGQTDNEKLFF. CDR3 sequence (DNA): TGTGCCACCAGCAAAGGACAGACCGATAATGAAAAACTGTTTTTT.

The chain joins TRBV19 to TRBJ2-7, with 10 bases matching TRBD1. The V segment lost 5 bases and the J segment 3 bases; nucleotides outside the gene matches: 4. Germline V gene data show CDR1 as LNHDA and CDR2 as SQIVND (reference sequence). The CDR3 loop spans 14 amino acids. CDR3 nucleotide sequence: TGTGCCAGTAGTGTAGGACAGGGGGGCTACGAGCAGTACTTC. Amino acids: CASSVGQGGYEQYF. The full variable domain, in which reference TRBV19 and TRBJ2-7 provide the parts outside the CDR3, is DGGITQSPKYLFRKEGQNVTLSCEQNLNHDAMYWYRQDPGQGLRLIYYSQIVNDFQKGDIAEGYSVSREKKESFPLTVTSAQKNPTAFYLCASSVGQGGYEQYFGPGTRLTVT.

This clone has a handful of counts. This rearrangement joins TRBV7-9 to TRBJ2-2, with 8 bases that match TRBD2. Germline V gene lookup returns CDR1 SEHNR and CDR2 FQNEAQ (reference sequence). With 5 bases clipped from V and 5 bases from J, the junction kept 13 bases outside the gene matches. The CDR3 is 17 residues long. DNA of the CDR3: TGTGCCAGCAGCCCTAACGCTACCGGGGGGGCAACCGGGGAGCTGTTTTTT. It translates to CASSPNATGGATGELFF.

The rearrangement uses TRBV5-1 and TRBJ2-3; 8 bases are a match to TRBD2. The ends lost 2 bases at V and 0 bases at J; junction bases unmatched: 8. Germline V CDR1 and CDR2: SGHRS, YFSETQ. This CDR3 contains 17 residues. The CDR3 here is CASSLGVSSGSTDTQYF. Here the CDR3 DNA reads TGCGCCAGCAGCTTAGGGGTGTCTAGCGGGAGCACAGATACGCAGTATTTT.

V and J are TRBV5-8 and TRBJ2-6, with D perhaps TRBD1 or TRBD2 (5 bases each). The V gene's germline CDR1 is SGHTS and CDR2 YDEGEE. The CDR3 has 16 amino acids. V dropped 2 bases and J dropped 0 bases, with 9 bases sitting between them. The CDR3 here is CASSFGTFSGANVLTF. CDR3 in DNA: TGTGCCAGCAGCTTCGGGACCTTCTCTGGGGCCAACGTCCTGACTTTC.

CDR3 in amino acids: CASSNGGQASSYEQYF. The CDR3 DNA follows: TGTGCCAGCAGCAATGGAGGCCAGGCCAGCTCCTACGAGCAGTACTTC. The genes are TRBV21-1 and TRBJ2-7; TRBD2 was called by the table and not checked on the DNA. TRBV21-1 is listed as a pseudogene. This CDR3 is built from 16 residues.

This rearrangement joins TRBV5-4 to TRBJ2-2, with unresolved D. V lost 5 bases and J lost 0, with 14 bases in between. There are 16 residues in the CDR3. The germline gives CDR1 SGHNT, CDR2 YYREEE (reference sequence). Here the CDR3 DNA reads TGTGCCAGCAGTTCCCGACATATCGCGAACACCGGGGAGCTGTTTTTT. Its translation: CASSSRHIANTGELFF.

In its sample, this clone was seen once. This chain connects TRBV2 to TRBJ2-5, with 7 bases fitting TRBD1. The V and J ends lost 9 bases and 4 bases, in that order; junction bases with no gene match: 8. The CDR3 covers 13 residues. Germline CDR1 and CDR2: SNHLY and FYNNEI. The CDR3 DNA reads TGTGCCAGTATAGCAGGGGGAACAGAGACCCAGTACTTC. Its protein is CASIAGGTETQYF.

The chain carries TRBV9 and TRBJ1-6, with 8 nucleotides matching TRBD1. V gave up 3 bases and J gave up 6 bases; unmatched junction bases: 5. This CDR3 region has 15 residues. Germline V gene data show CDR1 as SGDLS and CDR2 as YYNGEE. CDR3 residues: CASSAGTGSNSPLHF. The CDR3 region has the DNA TGTGCCAGCAGCGCCGGGACAGGTAGTAATTCACCCCTCCACTTT.

The CDR3 sequence is CASSPRAGSGAGEQFF. DNA for the CDR3: TGTGCCAGCAGCCCCCGTGCGGGTAGCGGGGCGGGTGAGCAGTTCTTC. The rearrangement uses TRBV9 and TRBJ2-1; 8 bases are a match to TRBD2. CDR3 length equals 16 residues. The trim removed 4 bases at V and 9 bases at J, leaving 15 bases unmatched. Germline V lookup: CDR1 SGDLS, CDR2 YYNGEE.

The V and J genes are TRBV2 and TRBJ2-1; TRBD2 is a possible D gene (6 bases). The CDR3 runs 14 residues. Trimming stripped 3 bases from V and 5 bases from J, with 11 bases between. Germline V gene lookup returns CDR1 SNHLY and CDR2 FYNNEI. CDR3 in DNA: TGTGCCAGCAGTGATCGGGACTTCCACAATGAGCAGTTCTTC. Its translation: CASSDRDFHNEQFF.

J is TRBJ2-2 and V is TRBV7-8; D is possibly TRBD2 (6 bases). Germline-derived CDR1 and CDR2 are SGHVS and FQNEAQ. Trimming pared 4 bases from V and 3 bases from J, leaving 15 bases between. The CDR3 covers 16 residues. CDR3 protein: CASSSRRDSYTGELFF. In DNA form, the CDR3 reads TGTGCCAGCAGCTCCAGACGGGACTCCTACACCGGGGAGCTGTTTTTT.